This T cell receptor (beta chain) emerged from a study of blood T cell repertoires in COVID-19. The overall study: T cells, B-cell-depleted T cells, or PBMCs provided the cDNA or gDNA that served as material.

This clone was seen a few times. Sequencing was performed with immunoSEQ multiplex PCR; in TCRdb, only in-frame clones are kept and a portion is missing. The sample lists about 210,000 clones, around 83% occurring once. V lost 5 bases, J lost 1 base, and 12 bases lay in between. CDR3 size: 15 residues. CDR1 and CDR2 (germline): MDHEN, SYDVKM. The sample was peripheral blood. V usage is TRBV28 and J usage is TRBJ1-5; D might be TRBD1 (6 bases). This sequence originates from a man aged 50 to 60 with active or convalescent COVID-19. This CDR3 is CASSKQGVSNQPQHF. The CDR3 DNA reads as TGTGCCAGCAGTAAACAGGGCGTCAGCAATCAGCCCCAGCATTTT. Drawing the rest from reference TRBV28 and TRBJ1-5, the complete variable domain is DVKVTQSSRYLVKRTGEKVFLECVQDMDHENMFWYRQDPGLGLRLIYFSYDVKMKEKGDIPEGYSVSREKKERFSLILESASTNQTSMYLCASSKQGVSNQPQHFGDGTRLSIL.